The 20 T cell receptor beta chains given below trace back to one sample, sequenced in a study of blood T cell repertoires in COVID-19. Some clones are missing from TCRdb's copy, which holds only in-frame ones; the method was immunoSEQ multiplex PCR. Of roughly 100,000 clones listed, roughly 90% are singletons. The specimen was peripheral blood. Receptors were obtained from a woman older than 75 with acute or convalescent COVID-19.

This clone appeared once. The V and J genes are TRBV5-4 and TRBJ2-1; TRBD2 matches 13 bases. Germline lookup yields CDR1 SGHNT and CDR2 YYREEE (reference sequence). Germline trimming cut 5 bases from V and 5 bases from J; bases unmatched to any gene: 13. The CDR3 covers 18 residues. CDR3 loop: CASRPTSGGASLDNEQFF. In nucleotides, the CDR3 is TGTGCCAGCAGACCCACTAGCGGGGGGGCCAGTTTGGACAATGAGCAGTTCTTC.

V gene TRBV5-1 combines with J gene TRBJ1-1; 7 positions match TRBD1. J was trimmed by 3 bases and V by 3 bases; bases with no gene match: 5. Germline values: CDR1 SGHRS, CDR2 YFSETQ. The CDR3 loop spans 14 amino acids. The CDR3 coding sequence is TGCGCCAGCAGCTCGTACAGGGGTTACACTGAAGCTTTCTTT. It codes for CASSSYRGYTEAFF.

This chain links TRBV18 with TRBJ2-7, with 9 nucleotides matching TRBD1. CDR3 length: 16 residues. Germline CDR1 and CDR2: KGHSH and LQKENI. With 5 bases clipped from V and 5 bases from J, the junction kept 13 bases outside the gene matches. CDR3 loop: CASSRGTGQGFNEQYF. The CDR3 DNA is TGTGCCAGCTCAAGAGGAACGGGACAGGGCTTCAACGAGCAGTACTTC.

The V call is TRBV24-1, the J call TRBJ2-5, with 11 bases that match TRBD2. CDR1 and CDR2 from the germline V gene are KGHDR and SFDVKD. This CDR3 region has 14 residues. After removal of 5 bases from V and 4 bases from J, the junction contained 2 bases not matched to a gene. The CDR3 bases are TGTGCCACCAGTGGACTAGCGGGGAGAGAGACCCAGTACTTC. Translating it yields CATSGLAGRETQYF.

The chain recombines TRBV6-6 with TRBJ2-2; D is perhaps TRBD1 (6 bases). Germline lookup yields CDR1 MNHNY and CDR2 SVGAGI (reference sequence). This CDR3 region has 15 residues. The V end was cut by 5 bases, the J end by 4 bases, with 14 bases between. CDR3 residues: CASSTPGALTGELFF. CDR3 nucleotide sequence: TGTGCCAGCAGTACCCCAGGGGCGCTCACCGGGGAGCTGTTTTTT.

This clone was seen just once. The chain combines TRBV2 with TRBJ2-5; a possible D gene is TRBD1 (6 bases). The CDR3 loop spans 11 amino acids. CDR1 and CDR2 (germline): SNHLY, FYNNEI. Trimming cost V 9 bases and J 1 base, with 6 bases left between them. The CDR3 is CARDSQETQYF. The CDR3 bases are TGTGCCAGGGACAGCCAAGAGACCCAGTACTTC.

The chain joins TRBV5-1 to TRBJ2-7; 8 bases agree with TRBD1. With 2 bases clipped from V and 3 bases from J, the junction kept 10 bases outside the gene matches. This CDR3 is built from 16 residues. From germline, CDR1 is SGHRS and CDR2 YFSETQ. The CDR3: CASSFDRGPLLYEQYF. The DNA for the CDR3 is TGCGCCAGCAGCTTTGACAGGGGACCCTTACTCTACGAGCAGTACTTC.

The chain uses TRBV3-1 (or the pseudogene TRBV3-2) and TRBJ1-1, with unresolved D. CDR1 and CDR2 from the germline V gene are LGHDT and YNNKEL (reference sequence). Between the trimmed V and J ends, which lost 1 base and 0 bases, there was a span of 9 bases. The CDR3 totals 15 residues. The DNA of the CDR3 is TGTGCCAGCAGCCAAGGTTACGGGATGAACACTGAAGCTTTCTTT. This encodes CASSQGYGMNTEAFF.

This chain connects TRBV28 to TRBJ1-2, with 7 positions matching TRBD1. The V gene's germline CDR1 is MDHEN and CDR2 SYDVKM. The CDR3 extends over 15 amino acids. V lost 1 base, J lost 7 bases, and 9 bases stayed unmatched. CDR3 sequence: CASSLLTQGEGGYTF. The CDR3 nucleotides are TGTGCCAGCAGTTTATTAACCCAGGGGGAAGGTGGCTACACCTTC.

The chain is built from TRBV4-1 and TRBJ1-4; 7 nucleotides line up with TRBD1. V dropped 4 bases and J dropped 0; count of bases not matched to a gene: 5. CDR1 and CDR2 from the germline V gene are MGHRA and YSYEKL. This CDR3 region has 16 residues. CDR3 bases: TGCGCCAGCAGCCGAACAGGACAGGCAACTAATGAAAAACTGTTTTTT. Encoded protein: CASSRTGQATNEKLFF.

The CDR3 region has the DNA TGTGCCAGCAGCTTCGGGGTTAGCTCCTACAATGAGCAGTTCTTC. Translating it yields CASSFGVSSYNEQFF. The chain joins TRBV7-3 to TRBJ2-1; tentative D call: TRBD2 (5 bases). Looked up from germline, CDR1 is SGHTA and CDR2 is FQGTGA. The CDR3 length is 15 residues. V lost 3 bases and J lost 0, with 9 bases in between.

At least ten counts were recorded for this clone. The V call is TRBV5-1, the J call TRBJ1-1; D unresolved. From germline, CDR1 is SGHRS and CDR2 YFSETQ. Trimming pared 2 bases from V and 4 bases from J, leaving 9 bases between. The CDR3 runs to 13 residues. The CDR3 loop is CASSLVPSTEAFF. Here the CDR3 DNA reads TGCGCCAGCAGCTTAGTACCGAGCACTGAAGCTTTCTTT.

The V and J genes are TRBV29-1 and TRBJ2-3, with D perhaps matching TRBD1 (5 bases). Trimming removed 4 bases at V and 4 bases at J, with 9 bases between. From germline, CDR1 is SQVTM and CDR2 ANQGSEA. The CDR3 totals 12 residues. CDR3 bases: TGCAGCGTTGCTACAGGCGCAGATACGCAGTATTTT. This codes for CSVATGADTQYF.

This clone has more than one count but fewer than ten. This chain joins TRBV5-1 and TRBJ1-2, with 8 nucleotides matching TRBD1. The CDR3 length is 16 residues. Germline assignment: CDR1 SGHRS and CDR2 YFSETQ. Losses at the gene ends were 0 bases for V and 4 bases for J; bases not matched to a gene: 8. CDR3 sequence reads: CASSLGLTGALYGYTF. The DNA of the CDR3 is TGCGCCAGCAGCTTGGGGTTGACAGGGGCCCTCTATGGCTACACCTTC.

This CDR3 is CASSKDRGLYEKLFF. CDR3 nucleotides: TGTGCCAGCAGCAAGGACAGGGGGCTTTATGAAAAACTGTTTTTT. This chain joins TRBV11-2 and TRBJ1-4; 11 bases line up with TRBD1. Germline V gene sequence: CDR1 SGHAT, CDR2 FQNNGV. V was clipped by 5 bases and J by 6 bases; unmatched bases: 5. The CDR3 sequence is 15 residues long.

This clone was counted a single time. The CDR3 protein is CASSLRDRGPVHF. The DNA of the CDR3 is TGTGCCAGCAGCCTCCGGGACAGGGGGCCTGTCCACTTT. J is TRBJ1-6 and V is TRBV3-1 (or the pseudogene TRBV3-2), with 12 nucleotides matching TRBD1. V was clipped by 4 bases and J by 17 bases; unmatched bases: 6. The CDR3 contains 13 residues. Looked up from germline, CDR1 is LGHDT and CDR2 is YNNKEL (reference sequence).

J is TRBJ2-7 and V is TRBV12-3 or TRBV12-4; 9 bases match TRBD1. V shed 6 bases and J 3 bases; nucleotides not matched to a gene: 3. The CDR3 loop spans 13 amino acids. CDR3 sequence (DNA): TGTGCCAGCAGCCAGGGACAGGGCTACGAGCAGTACTTC. Protein sequence: CASSQGQGYEQYF.

The rearrangement links TRBV19 to TRBJ1-1, with 9 bases identical to TRBD1. Germline V CDR1 and CDR2: LNHDA, SQIVND (reference sequence). Trimming at V came to 7 bases and at J to 1 base, leaving 4 bases not matched to a gene. This CDR3 contains 14 residues. DNA for the CDR3: TGTGCCAGTACCCTGGACAGGGGGAACACTGAAGCTTTCTTT. It codes for CASTLDRGNTEAFF.

J is TRBJ2-2 and V is TRBV5-4; 8 bases fit TRBD2. Germline-derived CDR1 and CDR2 are SGHNT and YYREEE (reference sequence). V was pared by 4 bases and J by 10 bases, with 12 bases of the junction left unmatched. The CDR3 is made up of 15 amino acids. The CDR3 reads CASSPGGRLDAELFF. In nucleotides, the CDR3 is TGTGCCAGCAGCCCGGGGGGGCGCCTGGATGCGGAGCTGTTTTTT.

The CDR3 is CSARLAGEQFF. The CDR3, as DNA: TGCAGTGCCAGACTAGCGGGTGAGCAGTTCTTC. The chain joins TRBV20-1 to TRBJ2-1, with TRBD2 matching over 10 bases. Germline V gene lookup returns CDR1 DFQATT and CDR2 SNEGSKA (reference sequence). CDR3 length equals 11 residues. Trimming removed 6 bases from V and 9 bases from J; junction bases left unmatched: 2.